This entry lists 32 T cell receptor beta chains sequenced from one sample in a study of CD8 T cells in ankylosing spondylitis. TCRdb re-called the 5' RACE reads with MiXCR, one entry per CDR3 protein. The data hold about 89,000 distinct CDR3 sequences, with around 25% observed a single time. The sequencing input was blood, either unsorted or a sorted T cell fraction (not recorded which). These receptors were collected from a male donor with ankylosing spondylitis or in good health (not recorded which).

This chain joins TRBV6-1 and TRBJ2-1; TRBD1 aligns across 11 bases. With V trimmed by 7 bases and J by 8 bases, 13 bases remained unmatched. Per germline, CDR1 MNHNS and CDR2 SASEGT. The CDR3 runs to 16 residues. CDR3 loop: CASMARTGGAAHEQFF. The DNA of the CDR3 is TGTGCCAGCATGGCCCGGACAGGGGGCGCGGCCCATGAGCAGTTCTTC.

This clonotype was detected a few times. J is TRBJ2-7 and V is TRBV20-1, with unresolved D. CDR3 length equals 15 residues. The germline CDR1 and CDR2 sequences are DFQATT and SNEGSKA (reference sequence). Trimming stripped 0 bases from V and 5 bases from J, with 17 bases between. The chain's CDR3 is CSARDFTFSIDEQYF. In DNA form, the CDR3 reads TGCAGTGCTAGAGATTTCACTTTCAGCATAGACGAGCAGTACTTC.

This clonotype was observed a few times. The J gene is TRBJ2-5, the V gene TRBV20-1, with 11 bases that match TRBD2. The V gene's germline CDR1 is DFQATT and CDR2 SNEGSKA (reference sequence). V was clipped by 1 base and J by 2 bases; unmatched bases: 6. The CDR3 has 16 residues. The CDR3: CSARGPGLAEQETQYF. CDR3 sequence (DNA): TGCAGTGCTAGAGGGCCGGGACTAGCGGAACAAGAGACCCAGTACTTC.

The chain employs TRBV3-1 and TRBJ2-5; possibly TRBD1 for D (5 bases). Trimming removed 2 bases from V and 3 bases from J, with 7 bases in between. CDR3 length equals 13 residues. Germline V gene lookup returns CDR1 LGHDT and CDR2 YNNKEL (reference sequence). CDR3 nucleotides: TGTGCCAGCAGCCAATTAGGGGAAGAGACCCAGTACTTC. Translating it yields CASSQLGEETQYF.

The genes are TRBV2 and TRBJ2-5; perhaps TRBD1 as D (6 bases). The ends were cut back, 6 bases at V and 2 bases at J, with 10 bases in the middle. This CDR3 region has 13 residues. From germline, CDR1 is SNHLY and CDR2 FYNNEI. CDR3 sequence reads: CASSRTVQETQYF. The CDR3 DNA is TGTGCCAGCAGCCGGACAGTGCAAGAGACCCAGTACTTC.

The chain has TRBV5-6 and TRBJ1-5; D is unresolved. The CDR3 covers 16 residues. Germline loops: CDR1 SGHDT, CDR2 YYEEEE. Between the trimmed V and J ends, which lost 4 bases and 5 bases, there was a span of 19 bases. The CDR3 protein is CASSVIMAGPDQPQHF. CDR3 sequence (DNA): TGTGCCAGCAGCGTGATAATGGCGGGTCCGGATCAGCCCCAGCATTTT.

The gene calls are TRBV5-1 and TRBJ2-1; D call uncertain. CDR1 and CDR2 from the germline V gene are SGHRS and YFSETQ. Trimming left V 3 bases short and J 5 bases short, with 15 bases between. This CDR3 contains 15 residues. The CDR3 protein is CASSSEASRDNEQFF. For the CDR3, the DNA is TGCGCCAGCAGCTCGGAAGCCAGCCGGGACAATGAGCAGTTCTTC.

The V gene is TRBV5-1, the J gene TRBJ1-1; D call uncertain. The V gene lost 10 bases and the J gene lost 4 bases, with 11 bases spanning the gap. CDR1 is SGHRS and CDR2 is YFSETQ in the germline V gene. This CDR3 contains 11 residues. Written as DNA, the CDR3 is TGCGCCTCTGTATTGGGCACTGAAGCTTTCTTT. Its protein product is CASVLGTEAFF. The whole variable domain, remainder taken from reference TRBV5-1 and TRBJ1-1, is KAGVTQTPRYLIKTRGQQVTLSCSPISGHRSVSWYQQTPGQGLQFLFEYFSETQRNKGNFPGRFSGRQFSNSRSEMNVSTLELGDSALYLCASVLGTEAFFGQGTRLTVV.

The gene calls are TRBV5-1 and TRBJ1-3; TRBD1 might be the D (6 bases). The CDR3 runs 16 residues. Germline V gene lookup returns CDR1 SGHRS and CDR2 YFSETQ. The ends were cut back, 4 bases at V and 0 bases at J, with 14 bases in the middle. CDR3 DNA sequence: TGCGCCAGCAGCGAGACAGGTCCCAGCTCTGGAAACACCATATATTTT. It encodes CASSETGPSSGNTIYF.

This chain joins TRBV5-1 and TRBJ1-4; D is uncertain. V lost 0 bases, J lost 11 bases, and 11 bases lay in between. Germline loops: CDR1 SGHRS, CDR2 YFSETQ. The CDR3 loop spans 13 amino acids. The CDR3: CASSLAGGQKLFF. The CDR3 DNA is TGCGCCAGCAGCTTGGCGGGAGGGCAGAAACTGTTTTTT.

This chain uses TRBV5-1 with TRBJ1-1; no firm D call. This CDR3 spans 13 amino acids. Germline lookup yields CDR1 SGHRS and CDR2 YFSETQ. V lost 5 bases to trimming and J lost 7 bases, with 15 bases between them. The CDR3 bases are TGCGCCAGCAGGAGTGATCGGAGGGTTGAAGCTTTCTTT. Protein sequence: CASRSDRRVEAFF.

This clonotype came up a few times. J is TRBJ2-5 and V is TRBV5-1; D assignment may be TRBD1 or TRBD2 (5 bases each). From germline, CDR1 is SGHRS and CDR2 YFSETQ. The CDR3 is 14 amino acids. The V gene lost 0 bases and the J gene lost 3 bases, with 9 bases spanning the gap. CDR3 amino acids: CASSLGRGEETQYF. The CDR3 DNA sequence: TGCGCCAGCAGCTTGGGAAGGGGAGAAGAGACCCAGTACTTC. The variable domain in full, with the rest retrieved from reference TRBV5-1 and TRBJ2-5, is KAGVTQTPRYLIKTRGQQVTLSCSPISGHRSVSWYQQTPGQGLQFLFEYFSETQRNKGNFPGRFSGRQFSNSRSEMNVSTLELGDSALYLCASSLGRGEETQYFGPGTRLLVL.

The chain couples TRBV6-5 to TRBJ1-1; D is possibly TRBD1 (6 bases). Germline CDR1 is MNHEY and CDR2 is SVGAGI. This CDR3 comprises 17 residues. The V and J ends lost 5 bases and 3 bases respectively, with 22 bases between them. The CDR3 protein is CASSNRTGIIPHTEAFF. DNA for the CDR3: TGTGCCAGCAGTAATCGAACAGGGATCATTCCACACACTGAAGCTTTCTTT.

DNA for the CDR3: TGTGCCAGCAGTTACCTAGCGGCCTACAATGAGCAGTTCTTC. Amino acid sequence: CASSYLAAYNEQFF. The gene calls are TRBV6-2 or TRBV6-3 and TRBJ2-1; the match to TRBD2 covers 7 bases. The CDR3 extends over 14 amino acids. Looked up from germline, CDR1 is MNHEY and CDR2 is SVGEGT. Germline trimming cut 2 bases from V and 2 bases from J; bases unmatched to any gene: 0.

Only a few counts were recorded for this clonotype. The CDR3 nucleotides read TGTGCCAGCTCATCCACAGAATGGAACACCGGGGAGCTGTTTTTT. Encoded protein: CASSSTEWNTGELFF. This chain connects TRBV18 to TRBJ2-2; D not certain. Germline assignment: CDR1 KGHSH and CDR2 LQKENI. V was shortened by 5 bases and J by 1 base, with 11 bases between the two germline ends. The CDR3 consists of 15 residues.

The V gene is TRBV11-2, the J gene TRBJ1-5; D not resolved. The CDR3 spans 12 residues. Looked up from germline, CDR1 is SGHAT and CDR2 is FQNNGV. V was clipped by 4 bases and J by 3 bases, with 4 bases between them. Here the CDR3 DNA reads TGTGCCAGCAGCTATGACAATCAGCCCCAGCATTTT. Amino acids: CASSYDNQPQHF.

DNA of the CDR3: TGCGCCAGCAGTCCCGAGGGCTTGGGTGCCAAAAACATTCAGTACTTC. Translated: CASSPEGLGAKNIQYF. The J gene is TRBJ2-4, the V gene TRBV5-1; the D gene is possibly TRBD2 (5 bases). Trimming took 5 bases from V and 1 from J, leaving 16 bases between them. The CDR3 is 16 amino acids. CDR1 is SGHRS, CDR2 YFSETQ, per germline.

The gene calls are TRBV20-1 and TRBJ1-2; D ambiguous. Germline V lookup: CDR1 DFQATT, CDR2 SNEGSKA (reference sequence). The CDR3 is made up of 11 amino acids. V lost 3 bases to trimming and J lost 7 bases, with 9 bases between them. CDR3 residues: CSASATGGYTF. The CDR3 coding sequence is TGCAGTGCTAGTGCTACGGGTGGCTACACCTTC.

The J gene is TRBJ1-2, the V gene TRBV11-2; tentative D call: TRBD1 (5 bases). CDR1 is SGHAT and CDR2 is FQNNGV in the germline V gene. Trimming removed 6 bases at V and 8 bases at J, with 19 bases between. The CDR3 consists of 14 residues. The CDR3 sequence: CASRPTEGVGGYTF. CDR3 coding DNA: TGTGCCAGCAGGCCTACTGAAGGGGTCGGCGGCTACACCTTC.

The CDR3 DNA is TGCAGCGTTGAAGATTCGAAGCGCCAAGAGACCCAGTACTTC. Encoded protein: CSVEDSKRQETQYF. V usage is TRBV29-1 and J usage is TRBJ2-5; D gene uncertain. Per germline, CDR1 SQVTM and CDR2 ANQGSEA. Trimming left V 0 bases short and J 1 base short, with 9 bases between. The CDR3 is made up of 14 amino acids.

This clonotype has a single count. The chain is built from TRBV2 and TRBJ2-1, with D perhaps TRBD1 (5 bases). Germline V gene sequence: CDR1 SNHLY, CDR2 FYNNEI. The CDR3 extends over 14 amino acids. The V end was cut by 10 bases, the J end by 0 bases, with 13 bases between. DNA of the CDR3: TGTGCCACCTTAGACAGACCCTCCTACAATGAGCAGTTCTTC. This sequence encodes CATLDRPSYNEQFF.

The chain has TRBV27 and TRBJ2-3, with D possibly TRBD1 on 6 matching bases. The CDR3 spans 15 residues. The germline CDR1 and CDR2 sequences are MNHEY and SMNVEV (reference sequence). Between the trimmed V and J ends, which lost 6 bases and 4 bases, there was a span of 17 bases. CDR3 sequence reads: CASSQRGMNPDTQYF. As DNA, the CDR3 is TGTGCCAGCAGCCAGAGGGGGATGAACCCAGATACGCAGTATTTT.

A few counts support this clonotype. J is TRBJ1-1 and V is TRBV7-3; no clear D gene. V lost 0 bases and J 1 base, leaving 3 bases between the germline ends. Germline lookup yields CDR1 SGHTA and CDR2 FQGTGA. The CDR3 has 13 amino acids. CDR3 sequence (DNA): TGTGCCAGCAGCTTAACGGAGAACACTGAAGCTTTCTTT. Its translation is CASSLTENTEAFF.

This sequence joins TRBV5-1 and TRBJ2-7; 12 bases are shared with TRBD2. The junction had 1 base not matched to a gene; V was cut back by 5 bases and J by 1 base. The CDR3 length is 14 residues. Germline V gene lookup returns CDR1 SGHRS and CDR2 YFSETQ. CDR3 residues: CASRGLAGSYEQYF. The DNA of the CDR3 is TGCGCCAGCAGAGGACTAGCGGGATCCTACGAGCAGTACTTC.

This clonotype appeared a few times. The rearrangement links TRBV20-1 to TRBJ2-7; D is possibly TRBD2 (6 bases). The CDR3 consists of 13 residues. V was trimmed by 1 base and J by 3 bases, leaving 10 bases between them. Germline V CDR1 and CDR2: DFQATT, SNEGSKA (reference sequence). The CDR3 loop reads CSARGGLYYEQYF. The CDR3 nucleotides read TGCAGTGCTAGAGGGGGACTTTACTACGAGCAGTACTTC.

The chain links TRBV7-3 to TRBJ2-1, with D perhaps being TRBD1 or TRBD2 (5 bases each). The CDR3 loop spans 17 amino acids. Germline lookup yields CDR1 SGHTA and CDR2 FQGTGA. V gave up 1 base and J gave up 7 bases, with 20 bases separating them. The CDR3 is CASSLRGFNPLGNEQFF. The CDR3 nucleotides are TGTGCCAGCAGCTTAAGGGGGTTTAACCCTTTAGGGAATGAGCAGTTCTTC.

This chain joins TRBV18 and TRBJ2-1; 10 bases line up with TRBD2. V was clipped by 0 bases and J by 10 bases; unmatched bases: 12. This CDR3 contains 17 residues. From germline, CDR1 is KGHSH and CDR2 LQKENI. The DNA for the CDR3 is TGTGCCAGCTCACCACCAGCCATAGCGGGAGGTCGGGGAGAGCAGTTCTTC. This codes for CASSPPAIAGGRGEQFF.

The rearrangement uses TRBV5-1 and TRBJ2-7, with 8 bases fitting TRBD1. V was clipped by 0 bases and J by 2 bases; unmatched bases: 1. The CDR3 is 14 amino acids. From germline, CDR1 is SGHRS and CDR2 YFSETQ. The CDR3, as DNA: TGCGCCAGCAGCTTGGGACAGGGGCCCTACGAGCAGTACGTC. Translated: CASSLGQGPYEQYV.

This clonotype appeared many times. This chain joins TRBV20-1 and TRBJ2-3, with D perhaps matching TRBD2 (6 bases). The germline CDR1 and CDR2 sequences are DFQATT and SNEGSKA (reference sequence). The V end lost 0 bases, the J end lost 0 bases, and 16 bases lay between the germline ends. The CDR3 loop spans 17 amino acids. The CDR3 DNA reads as TGCAGTGCTAGAGATCGGCTGGCGGGACCGAGCACAGATACGCAGTATTTT. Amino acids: CSARDRLAGPSTDTQYF.

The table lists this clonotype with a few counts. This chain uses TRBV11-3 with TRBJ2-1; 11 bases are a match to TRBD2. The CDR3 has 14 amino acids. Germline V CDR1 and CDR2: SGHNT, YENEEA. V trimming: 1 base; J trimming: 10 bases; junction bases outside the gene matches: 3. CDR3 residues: CASSLVASGREQFF. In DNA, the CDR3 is TGTGCCAGCAGCTTAGTCGCTAGCGGGAGGGAGCAGTTCTTC.

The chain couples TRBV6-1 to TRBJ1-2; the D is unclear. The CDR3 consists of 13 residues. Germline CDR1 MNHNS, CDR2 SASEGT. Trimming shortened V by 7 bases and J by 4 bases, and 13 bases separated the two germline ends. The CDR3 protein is CASTRGFVYGYTF. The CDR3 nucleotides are TGTGCCAGCACCCGAGGGTTCGTCTATGGCTACACCTTC.

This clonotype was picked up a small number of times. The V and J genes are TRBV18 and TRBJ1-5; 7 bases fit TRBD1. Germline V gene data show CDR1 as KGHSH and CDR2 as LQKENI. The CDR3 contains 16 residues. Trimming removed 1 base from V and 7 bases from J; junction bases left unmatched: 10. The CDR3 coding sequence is TGTGCCAGCTCACCACTCCAGGGGGGAACCGAACAGCCCCAGCATTTT. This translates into CASSPLQGGTEQPQHF.